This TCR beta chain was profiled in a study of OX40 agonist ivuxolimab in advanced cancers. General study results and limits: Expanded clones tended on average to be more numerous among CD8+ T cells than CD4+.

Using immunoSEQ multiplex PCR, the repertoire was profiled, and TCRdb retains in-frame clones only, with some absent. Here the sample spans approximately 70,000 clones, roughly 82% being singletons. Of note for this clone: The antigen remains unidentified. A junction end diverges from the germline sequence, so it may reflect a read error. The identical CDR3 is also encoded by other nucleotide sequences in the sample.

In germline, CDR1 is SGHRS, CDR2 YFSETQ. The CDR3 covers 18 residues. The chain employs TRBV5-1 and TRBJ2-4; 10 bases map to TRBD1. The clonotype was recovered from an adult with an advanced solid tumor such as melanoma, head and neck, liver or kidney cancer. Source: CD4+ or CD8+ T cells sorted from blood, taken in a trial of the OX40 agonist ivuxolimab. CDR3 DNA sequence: TGCGCCAGCAGCTTTGACCCCGACAGGGGGCGCTCCAAAAACATTCAATACTTC. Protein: CASSFDPDRGRSKNIQYF.